Below, 5 T cell receptor beta chains from the same sample are listed, as sequenced in a study of CD8 T cells in Susac syndrome. Reverse transcription of roughly 0.5 to 1 ug RNA used random hexamers. In TCRdb, the immunoSEQ multiplex PCR reads were re-called with MiXCR into one record per CDR3 protein. The data contain under 200,000 distinct CDR3 sequences, roughly 95% of them seen just once; the ten biggest clones take up 0.16%. The sample taken for sequencing was CD8+ T cells from PBMCs. These receptors all stem from a human donor with multiple sclerosis.

The chain has TRBV6-1 and TRBJ1-2; TRBD1 might be the D (5 bases). This CDR3 spans 16 amino acids. V was cut by 3 bases and J by 4 bases, with 18 bases left in between. Germline V CDR1 and CDR2: MNHNS, SASEGT. The CDR3 region is CASSDSGQTALYGYTF. As DNA, the CDR3 is TGTGCCAGCAGTGATAGCGGGCAGACAGCTCTCTATGGCTACACCTTC.

The V gene is TRBV6-6, the J gene TRBJ1-1; D gene unclear. V was trimmed by 10 bases and J by 1 base, leaving 13 bases between them. This CDR3 has 13 residues. Germline V gene lookup returns CDR1 MNHNY and CDR2 SVGAGI (reference sequence). CDR3 loop: CATPLSANTEAFF. CDR3 sequence (DNA): TGTGCCACCCCATTGTCAGCGAACACTGAAGCTTTCTTT.

Written as DNA, the CDR3 is TGTGCCACCAGCAGAGTGGAGCCCCGCTACAATGAGCAGTTCTTC. Amino acids: CATSRVEPRYNEQFF. The chain joins TRBV15 to TRBJ2-1, with D hard to call. Trimming stripped 1 base from V and 3 bases from J, with 10 bases between. The CDR3 covers 15 residues. Germline-derived CDR1 and CDR2 are LNHNV and YYDKDF (reference sequence).

This clonotype has only a few counts. The V gene is TRBV27, the J gene TRBJ2-7, with D hard to call. This CDR3 contains 14 residues. Trimming took off 5 bases at V and 0 bases at J, with 11 bases between the two ends. Germline loops: CDR1 MNHEY, CDR2 SMNVEV (reference sequence). The CDR3 loop is CASSPPGVSYEQYF. Written as DNA, the CDR3 is TGTGCCAGCAGTCCCCCCGGAGTCTCCTACGAGCAGTACTTC.

This clonotype was observed a single time. This chain connects TRBV14 to TRBJ1-2; D unresolved. Germline values: CDR1 SGHDN, CDR2 FVKESK. CDR3 length: 12 amino acids. V shed 3 bases and J shed 2 bases, with 4 bases lying between them. The CDR3 DNA is TGTGCCAGCAGCCAGGGGAACTATGGCTACACCTTC. This gives the protein CASSQGNYGYTF.